This entry describes one TCR beta chain. The antigen is undetermined. Sequencing was performed with immunoSEQ multiplex PCR; in TCRdb, only in-frame clones are kept and a portion is missing. Of around 61,000 clones listed, approximately 87% are singletons. The blood sample was taken during the colonoscopy visit. The data originate from a study of pediatric ulcerative colitis. Study-wide results and caveats: Acute severe colitis showed lower rectal diversity from clonal expansions. Blood-rectal clonal overlap within each person was significantly higher in ulcerative colitis patients than controls. Substantially fewer templates came from two patients' blood samples.

This CDR3 comprises 16 residues. CDR1 is SGHNT, CDR2 YYREEE, per germline (reference sequence). Trimming removed 2 bases at V and 1 base at J, with 13 bases between. The rearrangement uses TRBV5-4 and TRBJ2-4, with unresolved D. The clonotype was recovered from a boy between 10 and 17 years old with severe ulcerative colitis. Sequencing was performed on blood. CDR3 sequence: CASSFSPSGAKNIQYF. CDR3 bases: TGTGCCAGCAGCTTTAGTCCGTCTGGGGCCAAAAACATTCAGTACTTC.